The 18 T cell receptor beta chains given below trace back to one sample, sequenced in a study of memory CD4+ T cells and cytomegalovirus serostatus. The sort gate was single viable CD3+CD4+CD8-CD45RO+ cells for memory CD4+ T cells. This table comes from immunoSEQ multiplex PCR, and its TCRdb copy is limited to in-frame clones, with some not included. The repertoire holds approximately 46,000 clones, with roughly 73% as singletons. The specimen sequenced was memory CD4+ T cells from blood. The receptors stem from an adult in good health and CMV-seronegative.

This chain joins TRBV30 and TRBJ1-1; 7 bases map to TRBD1. This CDR3 spans 13 amino acids. V trimming: 4 bases; J trimming: 2 bases; junction bases outside the gene matches: 4. Germline V gene sequence: CDR1 GTSNPN, CDR2 SVGIG (reference sequence). CDR3 loop: CAWMGQSNTEAFF. The CDR3 DNA sequence: TGTGCCTGGATGGGACAGTCCAACACTGAAGCTTTCTTT.

The chain uses TRBV12-2 and TRBJ1-4. TRBV12-2 is a recognized pseudogene. CDR3 length: 14 amino acids. The CDR3 DNA sequence: TGTGCAAGTCTAAAGGGGAGGGGGCGCGAAAAACTGTTTTTT. Protein sequence: CASLKGRGREKLFF.

CDR3 nucleotides: TGTGCCTGGAGTAGGGCCAGGGGCTACGAGCAGTACTTC. Protein sequence: CAWSRARGYEQYF. J is TRBJ2-7 and V is TRBV30, with D tentatively TRBD1 (6 bases). This CDR3 spans 13 amino acids. CDR1 is GTSNPN, CDR2 SVGIG, per germline (reference sequence). The V end was cut by 2 bases, the J end by 3 bases, with 11 bases between.

This clone was detected only a few times. The chain employs TRBV5-1 and TRBJ2-2; D may be TRBD2 (6 bases). Trimming stripped 1 base from V and 1 base from J, with 8 bases between. The CDR3 totals 15 residues. The V gene's germline CDR1 is SGHRS and CDR2 YFSETQ. In nucleotides, the CDR3 is TGCGCCAGCAGCTTGATCGGGGGGAACACCGGGGAGCTGTTTTTT. Translating gives CASSLIGGNTGELFF.

The V and J genes are TRBV30 and TRBJ1-2, with 8 bases aligning to TRBD1. The V and J ends lost 7 bases and 6 bases, in that order; junction bases with no gene match: 13. CDR1 is GTSNPN, CDR2 SVGIG, per germline (reference sequence). This CDR3 region has 14 residues. The CDR3: CAYTYGTGQDGYTF. CDR3 coding DNA: TGTGCCTATACGTACGGGACAGGCCAGGATGGCTACACCTTC.

The V call is TRBV4-1, the J call TRBJ2-1, with TRBD1 matching 8 bases. CDR3 length equals 15 residues. The J segment lost 8 bases and the V segment lost 1 base, leaving 7 bases of the junction unmatched. Germline V gives CDR1 MGHRA, CDR2 YSYEKL. The CDR3 protein is CASSQVPGGKDEQFF. In DNA form, the CDR3 reads TGCGCCAGCAGCCAAGTGCCAGGGGGCAAGGATGAGCAGTTCTTC.

The chain carries TRBV6-6 and TRBJ2-7; 7 bases fit TRBD1. Germline CDR1 is MNHNY and CDR2 is SVGAGI (reference sequence). The CDR3 extends over 14 amino acids. The junction had 12 bases not matched to a gene; V was cut back by 7 bases and J by 6 bases. CDR3 DNA: TGTGCCAGCACCTCCGTTAGGGGGCAGGGCGAGCAGTACTTC. Residues: CASTSVRGQGEQYF.

The rearrangement links TRBV10-3 to TRBJ1-2; D is possibly TRBD1 (5 bases). The germline V gene encodes CDR1 ENHRY and CDR2 SYGVKD. The V end lost 4 bases, the J end lost 4 bases, and 13 bases lay between the germline ends. This CDR3 is 14 amino acids long. CDR3 nucleotides: TGTGCCATCAGTGGCGGGACTGACAGCTATGGCTACACCTTC. Amino acid sequence: CAISGGTDSYGYTF.

CDR3 sequence (DNA): TGCGCCAGCTCCGAGGGGGGCTACAATGAGCAGTTCTTC. Its translation is CASSEGGYNEQFF. The chain joins TRBV5-1 to TRBJ2-1, with D tentatively TRBD1 or TRBD2 (6 bases each). V lost 7 bases and J lost 3, with 11 bases in between. The CDR3 totals 13 residues. Germline loops: CDR1 SGHRS, CDR2 YFSETQ.

The J gene is TRBJ1-6, the V gene TRBV6-6; 7 positions agree with TRBD1. The CDR3 is made up of 15 amino acids. V lost 5 bases and J lost 10; bases outside the gene matches: 11. Germline values: CDR1 MNHNY, CDR2 SVGAGI (reference sequence). In nucleotides, the CDR3 is TGTGCCAGCAGTCAAACCCGACAGGGAGAATCACCCCTCCACTTT. This gives the protein CASSQTRQGESPLHF.

The table lists this clone with a count of one. The CDR3 here is CASSPGPLAYEQYF. The CDR3, as DNA: TGCGCCAGCAGCCCGGGCCCGCTGGCCTACGAGCAGTACTTC. V is TRBV5-1 and J is TRBJ2-7; D gene ambiguous. The germline gives CDR1 SGHRS, CDR2 YFSETQ. The V gene lost 4 bases and the J gene lost 2 bases, with 13 bases spanning the gap. This CDR3 has 14 residues.

The V gene is TRBV7-2, the J gene TRBJ1-5; no reliable D call. This CDR3 contains 13 residues. Germline values: CDR1 SGHTA, CDR2 FQGNSA. The germline V and J ends were trimmed by 5 bases and 5 bases, with 10 bases remaining between them. CDR3 sequence (DNA): TGTGCCAGCAGCCCCCTAGTTGATCAGCCCCAGCATTTT. The encoded protein is CASSPLVDQPQHF.

The chain links TRBV13 to TRBJ1-1; the match to TRBD1 covers 7 bases. V lost 5 bases, J lost 5 bases, and 14 bases stayed unmatched. The germline CDR1 and CDR2 sequences are PRHDT and FYEKMQ (reference sequence). The CDR3 loop spans 16 amino acids. CDR3 loop: CASSIDHRQGHTEAFF. The CDR3, as DNA: TGTGCCAGCAGCATAGACCACCGACAGGGTCATACTGAAGCTTTCTTT.

This clone is termed medium-sized. The rearrangement uses TRBV11-3 and TRBJ2-1; TRBD1 agrees at 8 bases. V lost 2 bases to trimming and J lost 5 bases; unmatched junction nucleotides: 5. The germline gives CDR1 SGHNT, CDR2 YENEEA. The CDR3 totals 15 residues. CDR3 coding DNA: TGTGCCAGCAGCTTATCCGTGACAGGGGACAATGAGCAGTTCTTC. Residues: CASSLSVTGDNEQFF. Full variable domain (outside the CDR3, taken from reference TRBV11-3 and TRBJ2-1): EAGVVQSPRYKIIEKKQPVAFWCNPISGHNTLYWYLQNLGQGPELLIRYENEEAVDDSQLPKDRFSAERLKGVDSTLKIQPAELGDSAVYLCASSLSVTGDNEQFFGPGTRLTVL.

The chain uses TRBV6-1 and TRBJ2-7, with D perhaps given as TRBD1 or TRBD2 (6 bases each). Trimming took off 0 bases at V and 7 bases at J, with 16 bases between the two ends. Germline V gene lookup returns CDR1 MNHNS and CDR2 SASEGT. CDR3 length equals 15 residues. The CDR3 coding sequence is TGTGCCAGCAGTGAAGCTTGGGGGGCCAGGGAAGAGCAGTACTTC. Protein product: CASSEAWGAREEQYF.

The gene calls are TRBV2 and TRBJ1-2; the D is unclear. Trimming removed 7 bases from V and 1 base from J, with 19 bases in between. The CDR3 has 16 amino acids. Per germline, CDR1 SNHLY and CDR2 FYNNEI. The CDR3 DNA reads TGTGCCAGCACGCCAGGAGCCGCGAGAGTTAACTATGGCTACACCTTC. It translates to CASTPGAARVNYGYTF.

This clone was recorded once. The rearrangement joins TRBV10-3 to TRBJ2-2; 7 bases line up with TRBD1. Trimming removed 3 bases from V and 5 bases from J; junction bases left unmatched: 6. The CDR3 is made up of 15 amino acids. Germline lookup yields CDR1 ENHRY and CDR2 SYGVKD. CDR3 protein: CAISDPTGSTGELFF. The CDR3 DNA is TGTGCCATCAGTGACCCGACAGGGTCGACCGGGGAGCTGTTTTTT.

V and J are TRBV30 and TRBJ1-5; D is unclear. With 1 base removed from V and 7 bases from J, the gap between germline ends came to 14 bases. The length of the CDR3 is 14 residues. Germline values: CDR1 GTSNPN, CDR2 SVGIG (reference sequence). CDR3 sequence: CAWSDYGGRQPQHF. The CDR3, as DNA: TGTGCCTGGAGTGACTACGGAGGGAGGCAGCCCCAGCATTTT.